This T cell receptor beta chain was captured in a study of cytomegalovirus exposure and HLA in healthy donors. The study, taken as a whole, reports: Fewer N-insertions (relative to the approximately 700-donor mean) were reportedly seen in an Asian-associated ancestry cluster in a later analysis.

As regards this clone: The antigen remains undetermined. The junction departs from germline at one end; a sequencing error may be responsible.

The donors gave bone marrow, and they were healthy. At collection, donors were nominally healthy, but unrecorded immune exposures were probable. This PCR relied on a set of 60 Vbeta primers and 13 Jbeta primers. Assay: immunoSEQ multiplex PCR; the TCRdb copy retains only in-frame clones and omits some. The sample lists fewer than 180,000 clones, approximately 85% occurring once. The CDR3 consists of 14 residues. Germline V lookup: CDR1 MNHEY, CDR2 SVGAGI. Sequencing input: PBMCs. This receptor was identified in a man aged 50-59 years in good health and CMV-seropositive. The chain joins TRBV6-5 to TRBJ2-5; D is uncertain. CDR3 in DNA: TGTGCCAGCAGTTACTCGAGGCTCCAAGAGGCCCAGTACTTC. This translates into CASSYSRLQEAQYF.